The 18 T cell receptor beta chains below were found in one sample sequenced in a study of regulatory T cells in long-lasting Graves disease. Stated time point: newly diagnosed GD, antithyroid drugs for less than 3 months. PBMCs were the source of the RNA used for TCR sequencing. Building of the TCR beta libraries involved iRepertoire HTBI primers and Arm-PCR of CDR3 regions. TCRdb reprocessed the multiplex PCR reads with MiXCR, giving one entry per CDR3 protein. Among 350,000 to 400,000 distinct CDR3 sequences listed, roughly 16% were seen once. The sample was peripheral blood mononuclear cells (PBMCs), taken at new diagnosis, from a patient treated with antithyroid drugs. The source of these receptors is a female donor with Graves disease.

The chain is built from TRBV20-1 and TRBJ2-5; 10 nucleotides agree with TRBD2. This CDR3 is 15 amino acids long. Germline CDR1 is DFQATT and CDR2 is SNEGSKA (reference sequence). Trimming took 2 bases from V and 4 from J; bases not matched to a gene: 7. DNA of the CDR3: TGCAGTGCTAGACCGAGCGGGAGGGCCTCAGAGACCCAGTACTTC. Translating gives CSARPSGRASETQYF.

As regards this clonotype: A far larger clone differs by one base, so this is likely a read error. The rearrangement links TRBV7-2 to TRBJ2-5, with D perhaps matching TRBD2 (6 bases). The germline gives CDR1 SGHTA, CDR2 FQGNSA. This CDR3 spans 15 amino acids. The CDR3 nucleotides read TGTGCCTGCAGCGCCGGGACTTTCGTTGGGGAGACCCAGTACTTC. As protein: CACSAGTFVGETQYF. Based on the CDR3 plus reference TRBV7-2 and TRBJ2-5, the full variable domain is GAGVSQSPSNKVTEKGKDVELRCDPISGHTALYWYRQSLGQGLEFLIYFQGNSAPDKSGLPSDRFSAERTGGSVSTLTIQRTQQEDSAVYLCACSAGTFVGETQYFGPGTRLLVL.

This clonotype was seen once. V gene TRBV7-3 combines with J gene TRBJ1-1, with D perhaps TRBD1 (5 bases). The CDR3 runs 14 residues. V lost 3 bases and J 3 bases, leaving 11 bases between the germline ends. Germline loops: CDR1 SGHTA, CDR2 FQGTGA. The CDR3 DNA is TGTGCCAGCAGCTTCGGCGGGGGATACACTGAAGCTTTCTTT. This translates into CASSFGGGYTEAFF.

The V gene is TRBV28, the J gene TRBJ1-5; the D gene is possibly TRBD1 (6 bases). Deletions cut 8 bases from V and 6 bases from J, with 17 bases between. The CDR3 covers 14 residues. The germline gives CDR1 MDHEN, CDR2 SYDVKM. The CDR3 is CASLLGVGGQPQHF. CDR3 sequence (DNA): TGTGCCAGCCTGTTGGGGGTAGGGGGTCAGCCCCAGCATTTT.

The chain recombines TRBV12-3 or TRBV12-4 with TRBJ2-4; 7 bases map to TRBD2. The CDR3 is 16 amino acids. V lost 5 bases, J lost 0 bases, and 7 bases stayed unmatched. The CDR3 spells CASSPQRGLAKNIQYF. The CDR3 nucleotides are TGTGCCAGCAGTCCCCAGCGGGGCTTAGCCAAAAACATTCAGTACTTC.

Many counts were recorded for this clonotype. The rearrangement links TRBV3-1 to TRBJ1-6; maybe TRBD1 (6 bases). The CDR3 totals 17 residues. Trimming took off 1 base at V and 8 bases at J, with 18 bases between the two ends. Germline loops: CDR1 LGHDT, CDR2 YNNKEL (reference sequence). The DNA for the CDR3 is TGTGCCAGCAGCCAAGTCGGGGTGGACAGAATTCATTCACCCCTCCACTTT. As protein: CASSQVGVDRIHSPLHF.

The table lists this clonotype with many counts. The CDR3 loop is CASRRERGGLTKETQYF. In DNA form, the CDR3 reads TGTGCCAGCAGGCGGGAGCGGGGGGGGTTAACAAAAGAGACCCAGTACTTC. The V call is TRBV12-3 or TRBV12-4, the J call TRBJ2-5; 10 bases fit TRBD2. This CDR3 contains 17 residues. With V trimmed by 6 bases and J by 3 bases, 13 bases remained unmatched.

The V and J genes are TRBV10-2 and TRBJ1-1; D may be TRBD1 (6 bases). The V and J ends lost 11 bases and 4 bases respectively, with 26 bases between them. The CDR3 consists of 16 residues. Germline loops: CDR1 WSHSY, CDR2 SAAADI. The chain's CDR3 is CAAEGAAGRGRTEAFF. CDR3 bases: TGCGCCGCGGAAGGGGCAGCGGGCAGGGGTCGCACTGAAGCTTTCTTT.

This clonotype was observed many times. The chain uses TRBV12-3 or TRBV12-4 and TRBJ2-7, with D hard to call. CDR3 length: 11 residues. V lost 5 bases and J lost 2, with 4 bases in between. The CDR3 loop reads CASSAAYEQYF. Written as DNA, the CDR3 is TGTGCCAGCAGTGCAGCCTACGAGCAGTACTTC.

CDR3 in DNA: TGTGCCAGCAGTTATCCTAGCGGGAGGGCCGGCTACAATGAGCAGTTCTTC. Protein product: CASSYPSGRAGYNEQFF. The rearrangement joins TRBV6-5 to TRBJ2-1; TRBD2 agrees at 12 bases. Germline values: CDR1 MNHEY, CDR2 SVGAGI. V trimming: 3 bases; J trimming: 3 bases; junction bases outside the gene matches: 6. The CDR3 covers 17 residues.

This clonotype came up many times. The chain employs TRBV12-3 or TRBV12-4 and TRBJ2-2, with 8 bases fitting TRBD1. This CDR3 has 18 amino acids. Trimming took 7 bases from V and 4 from J; bases not matched to a gene: 17. The CDR3 spells CASTQGQGNGGGTGELFF. CDR3 nucleotide sequence: TGTGCCAGCACCCAAGGACAGGGTAATGGAGGGGGCACCGGGGAGCTGTTTTTT.

The V gene is TRBV11-2, the J gene TRBJ2-7; 9 nucleotides align to TRBD2. This CDR3 is 13 amino acids long. The germline CDR1 and CDR2 sequences are SGHAT and FQNNGV. With 4 bases clipped from V and 5 bases from J, the junction kept 3 bases outside the gene matches. CDR3 DNA: TGTGCCAGCAGCTGGACTAGCGAAGACGAGCAGTACTTC. Translation gives CASSWTSEDEQYF.

This clonotype was found many times. The J gene is TRBJ2-1, the V gene TRBV6-5, with a possible D match to TRBD2 (5 bases). This CDR3 comprises 14 residues. V was trimmed by 1 base and J by 4 bases, leaving 8 bases between them. Germline assignment: CDR1 MNHEY and CDR2 SVGAGI. For the CDR3, the DNA is TGTGCCAGCAGTTACTTCGGGGTTTACAATGAGCAGTTCTTC. Protein product: CASSYFGVYNEQFF.

This clonotype was counted ten times or more. The rearrangement joins TRBV6-5 to TRBJ2-7, with D hard to call. The CDR3 extends over 13 amino acids. With 3 bases removed from V and 2 bases from J, the gap between germline ends came to 8 bases. Germline V gene sequence: CDR1 MNHEY, CDR2 SVGAGI. The CDR3 loop reads CASSYNPTYEQYF. The CDR3 region has the DNA TGTGCCAGCAGTTATAATCCTACCTACGAGCAGTACTTC.

This chain connects TRBV5-1 to TRBJ2-2; 8 bases fit TRBD1. V shed 1 base and J 2 bases; nucleotides not matched to a gene: 4. The germline gives CDR1 SGHRS, CDR2 YFSETQ. This CDR3 contains 16 residues. The CDR3, as DNA: TGCGCCAGCAGCTTGCTGGGACAGGAAAACACCGGGGAGCTGTTTTTT. Protein: CASSLLGQENTGELFF.

The V and J genes are TRBV7-9 and TRBJ1-5; 7 nucleotides match TRBD1. The length of the CDR3 is 20 residues. CDR1 and CDR2 from the germline V gene are SEHNR and FQNEAQ (reference sequence). V shed 6 bases, J shed 0 bases, and the junction held 20 bases outside the gene matches. The CDR3 loop is CASRPPSGTETYLSNQPQHF. The CDR3 nucleotides read TGTGCCAGCAGACCCCCCTCCGGGACAGAAACGTATCTTAGCAATCAGCCCCAGCATTTT.

This clonotype has at least ten counts. The chain uses TRBV6-1 and TRBJ1-4; 7 nucleotides agree with TRBD1. CDR3 length equals 16 residues. Germline loops: CDR1 MNHNS, CDR2 SASEGT. Trimming at V came to 6 bases and at J to 2 bases, leaving 9 bases not matched to a gene. In DNA, the CDR3 is TGTGCCAGCAGCCGTGACAGGGAACACACTAATGAAAAACTGTTTTTT. Its translation: CASSRDREHTNEKLFF.

There are many counts of this clonotype. V is TRBV12-3 or TRBV12-4 and J is TRBJ1-1; possible D gene TRBD1, 5 bases. The CDR3 sequence is 13 residues long. V lost 3 bases to trimming and J lost 5 bases, with 10 bases between them. In DNA, the CDR3 is TGTGCCAGCAGTTTTCAGGGAACGACTGAAGCTTTCTTT. Protein: CASSFQGTTEAFF.